A selection of T cell receptor beta chains follows, all from one sample in a study of beta chain features in type 1 diabetes. Sequencing used immunoSEQ multiplex PCR; TCRdb keeps in-frame clones, though not all of them. The sample lists 130,000 to 150,000 clones, around 9.3% occurring once. Input material: naive CD4+ T cells from blood. The source of these receptors is a man aged 18 to 30 in good health. CDR3s include the opening cysteine and the closing phenylalanine or tryptophan. D genes are given only for firm matches. Rows give clone size only sometimes, using once, few, many, or a class for an expanded clone.

V: TRBV30
J: TRBJ2-7
size: few
D: TRBD1
CDR3: CAWSGIRDRGSYEQYF
DNA: TGTGCCTGGAGTGGAATCCGGGACAGGGGTTCCTACGAGCAGTACTTC

V: TRBV6-5
J: TRBJ2-4
size: -
D: TRBD2
CDR3: CASSYGGGVAKNIQYF
DNA: TGTGCCAGCAGTTACGGGGGAGGGGTAGCCAAAAACATTCAGTACTTC

V: TRBV28
J: TRBJ2-1
size: -
D: TRBD2
CDR3: CASRRPGLADSYNEQFF
DNA: TGTGCCAGCAGGCGTCCGGGACTAGCGGACTCCTACAATGAGCAGTTCTTC

V: TRBV4-3
J: TRBJ1-5
size: -
D: TRBD1
CDR3: CASSQEGQGGWQPQHF
DNA: TGCGCCAGCAGCCAAGAGGGTCAGGGGGGTTGGCAGCCCCAGCATTTT

V: TRBV10-2
J: TRBJ2-6
size: -
D: -
CDR3: CASSASGGANVLTF
DNA: TGCGCCAGCAGTGCCTCGGGTGGGGCCAACGTCCTGACTTTC

V: TRBV11-2
J: TRBJ2-3
size: few
D: TRBD2
CDR3: CASSRLAGSTDTQYF
DNA: TGTGCCAGCAGCCGACTAGCGGGGAGCACAGATACGCAGTATTTT

V: TRBV18
J: TRBJ2-2
size: -
D: TRBD1
CDR3: CASSPRTGDTGELFF
DNA: TGTGCCAGCTCACCTCGGACAGGGGACACCGGGGAGCTGTTTTTT

V: TRBV30
J: TRBJ1-2
size: -
D: TRBD1
CDR3: CASRDRNFYGYTF
DNA: TGTGCCTCCCGGGACAGGAACTTCTATGGCTACACCTTC

V: TRBV19
J: TRBJ2-5
size: few
D: TRBD1
CDR3: CASRGTGRSTQYF
DNA: TGTGCCAGCCGCGGGACAGGGAGGTCGACCCAGTACTTC

V: TRBV5-4
J: TRBJ2-5
size: -
D: TRBD2
CDR3: CASSQGIGGGARETQYF
DNA: TGTGCCAGCAGCCAAGGTATCGGCGGGGGGGCCAGAGAGACCCAGTACTTC

V: TRBV6-6
J: TRBJ2-1
size: few
D: TRBD1
CDR3: CASRPGTGGNEQFF
DNA: TGTGCCAGCAGACCCGGGACAGGGGGGAATGAGCAGTTCTTC

V: TRBV19
J: TRBJ1-6
size: -
D: -
CDR3: CASTWRQSSYNSPLHF
DNA: TGTGCCAGTACGTGGAGACAGAGCTCCTATAATTCACCCCTCCACTTT

V: TRBV6-1
J: TRBJ2-4
size: few
D: -
CDR3: CASSTRVLAKNIQYF
DNA: TGTGCCAGCAGTACCAGGGTACTAGCCAAAAACATTCAGTACTTC

V: TRBV5-4
J: TRBJ2-2
size: -
D: TRBD1
CDR3: CASSGQGEGTGELFF
DNA: TGTGCCAGCAGCGGACAGGGTGAGGGCACCGGGGAGCTGTTTTTT

V: TRBV7-9
J: TRBJ1-3
size: -
D: -
CDR3: CASALDGRGNTIYF
DNA: TGTGCCAGCGCCTTGGACGGGAGAGGAAACACCATATATTTT

V: TRBV30
J: TRBJ1-6
size: few
D: TRBD1
CDR3: CAWNWGRGADNSPLHF
DNA: TGTGCCTGGAACTGGGGCAGGGGGGCCGATAATTCACCCCTCCACTTT

V: TRBV7-8
J: TRBJ2-3
size: -
D: TRBD2
CDR3: CASSLVASGDTQYF
DNA: TGTGCCAGCAGCTTAGTAGCTAGCGGGGATACGCAGTATTTT

V: TRBV7-8
J: TRBJ1-2
size: -
D: -
CDR3: CASSPLPREANYGYTF
DNA: TGTGCCAGCAGCCCCCTCCCTAGGGAGGCTAACTATGGCTACACCTTC